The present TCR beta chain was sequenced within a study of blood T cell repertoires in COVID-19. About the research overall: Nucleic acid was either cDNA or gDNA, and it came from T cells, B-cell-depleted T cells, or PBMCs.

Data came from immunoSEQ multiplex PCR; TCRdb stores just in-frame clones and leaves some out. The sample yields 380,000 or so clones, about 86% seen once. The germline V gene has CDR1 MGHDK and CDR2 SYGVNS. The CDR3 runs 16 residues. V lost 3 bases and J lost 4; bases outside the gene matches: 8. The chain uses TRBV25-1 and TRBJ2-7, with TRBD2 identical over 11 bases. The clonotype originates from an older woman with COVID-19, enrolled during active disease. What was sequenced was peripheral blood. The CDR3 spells CASSDHRLAGKYEQYF. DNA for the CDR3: TGTGCCAGCAGTGATCACAGACTAGCGGGGAAGTACGAGCAGTACTTC.